Sequencing of this T cell receptor (beta chain) was carried out in a study of T cell repertoires in cytomegalovirus infection. Germline-derived CDR1 and CDR2 are SGHDN and FVKESK. V gave up 0 bases and J gave up 7 bases, with 12 bases separating them. The CDR3 runs to 14 residues. TCRdb redid the calling of the reads with MiXCR, one entry per CDR3 protein. The data hold about 80,000 distinct CDR3 sequences, with 3.7% observed a single time. In its sample, this clonotype was seen many times. Antigen specificity is unknown. General study findings and limits: Summed frequency of shared TCR beta families picked out CMV carriers who also had the relevant HLA. HLA-C-restricted, CMV-specific TCR beta clonotypes were dominant ex vivo.

The rearrangement joins TRBV14 to TRBJ1-2, with a tentative D call TRBD1 (5 bases). The sequence was collected from a human donor in good health (CMV status not recorded). Some clones in this sample may be carry-over from other donors' samples. The sample was PBMCs. The CDR3 region has the DNA TGTGCCAGCAGCCAAGACAGGGAGGCTCGTGGCTACACCTTC. It codes for CASSQDREARGYTF.